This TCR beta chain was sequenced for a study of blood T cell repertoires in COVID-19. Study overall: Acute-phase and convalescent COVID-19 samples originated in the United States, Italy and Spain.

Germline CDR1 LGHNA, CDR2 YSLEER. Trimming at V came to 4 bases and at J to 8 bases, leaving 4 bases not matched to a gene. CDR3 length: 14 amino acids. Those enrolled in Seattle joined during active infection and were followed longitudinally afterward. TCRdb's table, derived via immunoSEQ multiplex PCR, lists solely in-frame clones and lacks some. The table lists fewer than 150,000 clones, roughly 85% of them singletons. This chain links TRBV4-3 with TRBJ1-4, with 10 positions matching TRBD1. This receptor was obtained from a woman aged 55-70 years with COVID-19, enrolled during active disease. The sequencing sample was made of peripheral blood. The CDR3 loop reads CASSPDRGMEKLFF. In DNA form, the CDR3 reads TGCGCCAGCAGCCCGGACAGGGGGATGGAAAAACTGTTTTTT.